A single sample is the source of the 14 T cell receptor beta chains below, sequenced in a study of blood T cells in healthy people across ages. Using a J-beta primer mix together with a sample-barcoded 5' primer, a second PCR was run for about 7 to 12 cycles. TCRdb used MiXCR to reprocess the 5' RACE reads, holding one entry per CDR3 protein. The sample has about 1.8 million distinct CDR3 sequences; approximately 50% are singletons. Sequenced material: blood. The receptor set was obtained from a woman aged 40 to 55 in good health.

The chain recombines TRBV25-1 with TRBJ1-1; D unresolved. This CDR3 spans 14 amino acids. The V end lost 3 bases, the J end lost 0 bases, and 8 bases lay between the germline ends. Germline CDR1 MGHDK, CDR2 SYGVNS. For the CDR3, the DNA is TGTGCCAGCAGTGATTGGGGAATGAACACTGAAGCTTTCTTT. Translation: CASSDWGMNTEAFF.

J is TRBJ1-2 and V is TRBV18; D ambiguous. The CDR3 sequence is 14 residues long. V was clipped by 5 bases and J by 8 bases, with 18 bases between them. The germline V gene has CDR1 KGHSH and CDR2 LQKENI. CDR3 region: CASSSGRGLWGYTF. The DNA of the CDR3 is TGTGCCAGCTCAAGTGGACGAGGTCTATGGGGCTACACCTTC.

The chain joins TRBV7-9 to TRBJ2-5, with D possibly matching TRBD1 (6 bases). Trimming removed 5 bases from V and 4 bases from J, with 17 bases in between. The germline gives CDR1 SEHNR, CDR2 FQNEAQ (reference sequence). This CDR3 is 15 amino acids long. CDR3 loop: CASSQGPFTGETQYF. The CDR3 DNA reads as TGTGCCAGCAGCCAGGGGCCCTTCACAGGAGAGACCCAGTACTTC.

The CDR3 nucleotides are TGCAGTGCTAAGGGGGTTCGGGGGCTGGAGGAGACCCAGTACTTC. Amino acids: CSAKGVRGLEETQYF. The chain combines TRBV20-1 with TRBJ2-7; the D gene could be TRBD1 or TRBD2 (6 bases each). The DNA matches TRBJ2-5 better at its end, which makes the J call doubtful. The CDR3 is 15 residues long. The V gene's germline CDR1 is DFQATT and CDR2 SNEGSKA (reference sequence).

The rearrangement joins TRBV7-2 to TRBJ2-3, with 8 nucleotides matching TRBD2. The germline CDR1 and CDR2 sequences are SGHTA and FQGNSA. The CDR3 is 18 amino acids. With 5 bases clipped from V and 7 bases from J, the junction kept 20 bases outside the gene matches. CDR3 region: CASSPCSLSGDNYYTQYF. The CDR3 coding sequence is TGTGCCAGCAGCCCGTGCTCCCTTAGCGGGGACAACTATTATACGCAGTATTTT.

The rearrangement links TRBV27 to TRBJ2-3; tentatively, D is TRBD1 (6 bases). This CDR3 has 15 amino acids. The germline gives CDR1 MNHEY, CDR2 SMNVEV (reference sequence). V was clipped by 8 bases and J by 8 bases, with 23 bases between them. DNA of the CDR3: TGTGCCAGCCCCCATATAACAGGGTGGGACGGTACGCAGTATTTT. Translating gives CASPHITGWDGTQYF.

The chain joins TRBV29-1 to TRBJ2-3, with 8 bases aligning to TRBD2. From germline, CDR1 is SQVTM and CDR2 ANQGSEA. The junction had 6 bases not matched to a gene; V was cut back by 0 bases and J by 4 bases. The CDR3 consists of 15 residues. The chain's CDR3 is CSVEDRGGIPDTQYF. The CDR3 DNA sequence: TGCAGCGTTGAAGATCGGGGGGGCATACCAGATACGCAGTATTTT.

The chain uses TRBV7-2 and TRBJ2-7, with 9 nucleotides matching TRBD1. The DNA matches TRBJ2-5 better at its end, which makes the J call doubtful. The CDR3 totals 16 residues. Germline V gene lookup returns CDR1 SGHTA and CDR2 FQGNSA. CDR3 nucleotide sequence: TGTGCCAGCAGCTTGGCCGGGACAGGGTTGTGGGAGACCCAGTACTTC. It translates to CASSLAGTGLWETQYF.

As concerns this clonotype: One junction end disagrees with the germline gene, perhaps due to a read error. This sequence joins TRBV28 and TRBJ2-1; 8 bases line up with TRBD2. CDR3 size: 16 residues. Germline CDR1 is MDHEN and CDR2 is SYDVKM. The CDR3 DNA reads TGTGCCAGCAGTTTGGGGTCGGGGGGGGCCTACAATGAGCGGTTCTTC. Residues: CASSLGSGGAYNERFF. Filled out from reference TRBV28 and TRBJ2-1, the complete variable domain reads DVKVTQSSRYLVKRTGEKVFLECVQDMDHENMFWYRQDPGLGLRLIYFSYDVKMKEKGDIPEGYSVSREKKERFSLILESASTNQTSMYLCASSLGSGGAYNERFFGPGTRLTVL.

This clonotype was observed a few times. V and J are TRBV29-1 and TRBJ2-7, with D perhaps assigned TRBD1 or TRBD2 (6 bases each). Germline-derived CDR1 and CDR2 are SQVTM and ANQGSEA. With 7 bases removed from V and 1 base from J, the gap between germline ends came to 14 bases. The CDR3 loop spans 13 amino acids. CDR3 bases: TGCAGCGCCGGGGGCTACCTTTCCTACGAGCAGTACTTC. Protein product: CSAGGYLSYEQYF.

The rearrangement uses TRBV11-2 and TRBJ2-7; a possible D gene is TRBD2 (6 bases). The CDR3 has 13 residues. V was trimmed by 6 bases and J by 3 bases, leaving 12 bases between them. Looked up from germline, CDR1 is SGHAT and CDR2 is FQNNGV. The CDR3, as DNA: TGTGCCAGCAGTCCAGCGGAGGGCTACGAGCAGTACTTC. Its translation: CASSPAEGYEQYF.

This clonotype was seen more than once but under ten times. The chain combines TRBV5-8 with TRBJ2-4, with a possible D match to TRBD2 (6 bases). Trimming removed 7 bases at V and 0 bases at J, with 11 bases between. The CDR3 has 14 amino acids. The germline V gene encodes CDR1 SGHTS and CDR2 YDEGEE. The CDR3, as DNA: TGTGCCAGCCCGGGAGAGCTAGCCAAAAACATTCAGTACTTC. Translated, it gives CASPGELAKNIQYF.

This clonotype came up a few times. The V and J genes are TRBV20-1 and TRBJ2-3; no definite D call. V was pared by 6 bases and J by 0 bases, with 13 bases between. CDR1 is DFQATT, CDR2 SNEGSKA, per germline (reference sequence). This CDR3 comprises 14 residues. CDR3 nucleotide sequence: TGCAGTGCCCCCAGCGATCCTAGCACAGATACGCAGTATTTT. The encoded protein is CSAPSDPSTDTQYF.

The V call is TRBV20-1, the J call TRBJ1-5; no firm D call. Trimming left V 4 bases short and J 3 bases short, with 16 bases between. Germline V gene lookup returns CDR1 DFQATT and CDR2 SNEGSKA (reference sequence). CDR3 length: 15 amino acids. The CDR3 DNA reads TGCAGTGCTATGGCGGGCTTGGGGTACAATCAGCCCCAGCATTTT. Residues: CSAMAGLGYNQPQHF.